This passage covers 14 T cell receptor beta chains from one sample sequenced in a study of shared clonotypes between healthy human individuals. The data were produced by immunoSEQ multiplex PCR, yet TCRdb's version contains in-frame clones alone and is incomplete. The data show about 710,000 clones, around 77% seen once. Sequenced: memory CD4+ T cells sorted from blood. Regarding subset: CD45RA-negative fraction. These TCRs come from a woman aged 25 to 39 in good health.

The chain combines TRBV5-6 with TRBJ2-7; D possibly corresponds to TRBD2 (5 bases). Trimming stripped 0 bases from V and 8 bases from J, with 18 bases between. The CDR3 has 15 residues. Germline V gene data show CDR1 as SGHDT and CDR2 as YYEEEE. The CDR3 sequence is CASSLGPKREGKQYF. The CDR3 DNA sequence: TGTGCCAGCAGCTTGGGGCCAAAGCGTGAGGGCAAGCAGTACTTC.

This clone was counted a single time. The chain is built from TRBV5-4 and TRBJ1-2; tentatively, D is TRBD1 (5 bases). The V end was cut by 0 bases, the J end by 4 bases, with 10 bases between. The germline CDR1 and CDR2 sequences are SGHNT and YYREEE (reference sequence). The CDR3 is 14 residues long. The CDR3 DNA is TGTGCCAGCAGCTTGGCCGGGACGGGCTATGGCTACACCTTC. The encoded protein is CASSLAGTGYGYTF.

This chain connects TRBV19 to TRBJ1-3, with TRBD1 as a possible D gene (5 bases). The CDR3 totals 15 residues. Per germline, CDR1 LNHDA and CDR2 SQIVND (reference sequence). V was cut by 6 bases and J by 4 bases, with 16 bases left in between. CDR3 DNA sequence: TGTGCCAGTAGGACAGACCGCGCAACAGGAAACACCATATATTTT. Translation gives CASRTDRATGNTIYF.

The V and J genes are TRBV5-4 and TRBJ1-4; a weak D match, TRBD1 (5 bases). From germline, CDR1 is SGHNT and CDR2 YYREEE (reference sequence). The CDR3 covers 14 residues. Trimming left V 0 bases short and J 5 bases short, with 8 bases between. The CDR3 region is CASSLGWGNEKLFF. CDR3 sequence (DNA): TGTGCCAGCAGCTTGGGTTGGGGGAATGAAAAACTGTTTTTT.

The chain joins TRBV5-1 to TRBJ2-3; either TRBD1 or TRBD2 may fit D (6 bases each). The germline CDR1 and CDR2 sequences are SGHRS and YFSETQ. CDR3 length: 15 residues. V dropped 4 bases and J dropped 2 bases, with 14 bases sitting between them. This CDR3 is CASSAGGAPTDTQYF. The CDR3 DNA reads as TGCGCCAGCAGCGCCGGGGGCGCCCCCACAGATACGCAGTATTTT.

The chain has TRBV6-6 and TRBJ1-1; 9 nucleotides match TRBD1. This CDR3 comprises 14 residues. The germline V gene has CDR1 MNHNY and CDR2 SVGAGI (reference sequence). Trimming removed 5 bases from V and 8 bases from J; junction bases left unmatched: 9. CDR3 DNA: TGTGCCAGCAGTACCGGACAGGGGAGGGACGAAGCTTTCTTT. It encodes CASSTGQGRDEAFF.

This clone has more than one count but fewer than ten. The chain combines TRBV29-1 with TRBJ1-1; D not resolved. The V end was cut by 2 bases, the J end by 6 bases, with 13 bases between. Germline V gene sequence: CDR1 SQVTM, CDR2 ANQGSEA. The CDR3 is 13 residues long. CDR3 region: CSVERGRRAEAFF. CDR3 bases: TGCAGCGTTGAACGGGGAAGGAGGGCTGAAGCTTTCTTT.

This clone was detected only a few times. This chain uses TRBV6-1 with TRBJ1-1; maybe TRBD1 (5 bases). The CDR3 is made up of 15 amino acids. V dropped 2 bases and J dropped 1 base, with 11 bases sitting between them. CDR1 MNHNS and CDR2 SASEGT come from the germline V gene. The CDR3: CASSERNRRNTEAFF. CDR3 nucleotides: TGTGCCAGCAGTGAAAGAAACAGGAGGAACACTGAAGCTTTCTTT.

The V call is TRBV5-1, the J call TRBJ2-7; D is possibly TRBD2 (6 bases). The V gene's germline CDR1 is SGHRS and CDR2 YFSETQ. The CDR3 loop spans 14 amino acids. The V end was cut by 0 bases, the J end by 3 bases, with 10 bases between. The CDR3 is CASSLVGTLYEQYF. The DNA of the CDR3 is TGCGCCAGCAGCTTGGTTGGGACTCTCTACGAGCAGTACTTC.

The rearrangement links TRBV5-4 to TRBJ2-7, with D maybe TRBD2 (5 bases). The CDR3 spans 17 residues. V dropped 2 bases and J dropped 0 bases, with 18 bases sitting between them. Germline CDR1 SGHNT, CDR2 YYREEE (reference sequence). CDR3 region: CASSFGRATVSSYEQYF. The CDR3 DNA reads as TGTGCCAGCAGCTTCGGGCGGGCGACCGTAAGCTCCTACGAGCAGTACTTC.

The count of this clone is one. This chain joins TRBV19 and TRBJ2-7; 9 bases match TRBD2. With V trimmed by 5 bases and J by 0 bases, 5 bases remained unmatched. CDR3 size: 15 residues. Germline V gives CDR1 LNHDA, CDR2 SQIVND (reference sequence). Written as DNA, the CDR3 is TGTGCCAGTAGTTTTCTAGCGGGGTCCTCCTACGAGCAGTACTTC. Its protein product is CASSFLAGSSYEQYF.

This chain links TRBV7-2 with TRBJ1-5; 7 positions match TRBD1. This CDR3 region has 15 residues. The ends lost 3 bases at V and 7 bases at J; junction bases unmatched: 9. Germline V gene data show CDR1 as SGHTA and CDR2 as FQGNSA. The CDR3 reads CASSLNRGQGQPQHF. In nucleotides, the CDR3 is TGTGCCAGCAGCTTGAACAGGGGTCAGGGGCAGCCCCAGCATTTT.

The chain employs TRBV29-1 and TRBJ2-1, with 8 nucleotides matching TRBD2. This CDR3 has 14 amino acids. The germline V gene has CDR1 SQVTM and CDR2 ANQGSEA. With 8 bases clipped from V and 1 base from J, the junction kept 7 bases outside the gene matches. The CDR3 DNA sequence: TGCAGCCTGAGATCTAGCGGGTCCTACAATGAGCAGTTCTTC. Its translation: CSLRSSGSYNEQFF.

The CDR3: CASSDRGVRDEQFF. The CDR3 DNA sequence: TGTGCCAGTAGTGACAGGGGGGTGAGGGATGAGCAGTTCTTC. The gene calls are TRBV19 and TRBJ2-1; the match to TRBD1 covers 9 bases. The CDR3 sequence is 14 residues long. The V and J ends lost 5 bases and 8 bases, in that order; junction bases with no gene match: 7. Germline loops: CDR1 LNHDA, CDR2 SQIVND (reference sequence). Combining the CDR3 with reference TRBV19 and TRBJ2-1 gives the whole variable domain DGGITQSPKYLFRKEGQNVTLSCEQNLNHDAMYWYRQDPGQGLRLIYYSQIVNDFQKGDIAEGYSVSREKKESFPLTVTSAQKNPTAFYLCASSDRGVRDEQFFGPGTRLTVL.